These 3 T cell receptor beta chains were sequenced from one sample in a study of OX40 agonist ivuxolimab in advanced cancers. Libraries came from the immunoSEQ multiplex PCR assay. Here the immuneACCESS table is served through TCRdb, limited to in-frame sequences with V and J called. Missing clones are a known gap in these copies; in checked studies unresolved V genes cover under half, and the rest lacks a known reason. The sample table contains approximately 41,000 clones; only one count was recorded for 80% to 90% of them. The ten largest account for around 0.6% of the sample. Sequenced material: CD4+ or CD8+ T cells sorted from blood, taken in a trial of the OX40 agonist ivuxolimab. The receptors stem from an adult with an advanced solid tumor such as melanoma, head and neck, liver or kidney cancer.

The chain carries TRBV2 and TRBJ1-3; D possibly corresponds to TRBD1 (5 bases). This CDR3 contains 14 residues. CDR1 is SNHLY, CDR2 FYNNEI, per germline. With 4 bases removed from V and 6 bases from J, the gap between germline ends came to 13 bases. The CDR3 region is CASSVRQGENTIYF. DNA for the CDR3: TGTGCCAGCAGTGTTCGGCAGGGTGAAAACACCATATATTTT.

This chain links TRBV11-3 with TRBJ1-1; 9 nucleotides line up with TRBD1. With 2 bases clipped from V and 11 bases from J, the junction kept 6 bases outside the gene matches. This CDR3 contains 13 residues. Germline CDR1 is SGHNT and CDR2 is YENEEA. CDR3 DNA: TGTGCCAGCAGCTTACGTCAGGGGACAGGGGCTTTCTTT. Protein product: CASSLRQGTGAFF.

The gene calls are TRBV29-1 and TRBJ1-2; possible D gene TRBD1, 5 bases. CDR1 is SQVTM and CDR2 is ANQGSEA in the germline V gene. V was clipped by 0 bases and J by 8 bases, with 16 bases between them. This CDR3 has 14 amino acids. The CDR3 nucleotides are TGCAGCGTTGAAGATCGGGGAGGGGCGAAAGGCTACACCTTC. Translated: CSVEDRGGAKGYTF.